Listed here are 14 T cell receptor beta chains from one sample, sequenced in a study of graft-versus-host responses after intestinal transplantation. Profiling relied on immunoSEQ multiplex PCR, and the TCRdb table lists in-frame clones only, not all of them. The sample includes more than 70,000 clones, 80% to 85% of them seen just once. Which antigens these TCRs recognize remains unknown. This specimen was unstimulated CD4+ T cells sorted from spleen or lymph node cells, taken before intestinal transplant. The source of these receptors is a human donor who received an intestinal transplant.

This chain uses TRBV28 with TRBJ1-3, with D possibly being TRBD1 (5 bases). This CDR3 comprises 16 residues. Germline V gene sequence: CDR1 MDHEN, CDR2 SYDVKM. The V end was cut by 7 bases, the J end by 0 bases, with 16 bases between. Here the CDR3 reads CASTSPGGSSGNTIYF. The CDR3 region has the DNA TGTGCCAGCACCTCGCCGGGGGGGAGCTCTGGAAACACCATATATTTT.

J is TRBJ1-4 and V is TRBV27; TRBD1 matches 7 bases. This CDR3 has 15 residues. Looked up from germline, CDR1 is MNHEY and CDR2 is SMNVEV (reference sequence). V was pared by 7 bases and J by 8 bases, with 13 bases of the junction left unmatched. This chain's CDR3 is CASTSLKGAREKLFF. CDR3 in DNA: TGTGCCAGCACCTCCCTGAAGGGGGCTAGGGAAAAACTGTTTTTT.

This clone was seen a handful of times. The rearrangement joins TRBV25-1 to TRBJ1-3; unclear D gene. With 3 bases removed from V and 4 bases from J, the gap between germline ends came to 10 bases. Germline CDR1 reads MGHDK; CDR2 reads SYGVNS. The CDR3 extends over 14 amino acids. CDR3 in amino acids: CASSEWESGNTIYF. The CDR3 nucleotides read TGTGCCAGCAGTGAGTGGGAGTCCGGAAACACCATATATTTT.

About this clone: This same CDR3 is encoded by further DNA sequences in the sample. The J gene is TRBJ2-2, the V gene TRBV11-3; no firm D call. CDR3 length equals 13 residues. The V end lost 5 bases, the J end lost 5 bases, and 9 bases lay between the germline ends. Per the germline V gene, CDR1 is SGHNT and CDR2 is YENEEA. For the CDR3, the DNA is TGTGCCAGCAGCCTCGACTTGACCGGGGAGCTGTTTTTT. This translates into CASSLDLTGELFF.

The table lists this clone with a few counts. The CDR3 spells CASSRGDYGYTF. CDR3 DNA sequence: TGTGCCAGTAGCCGGGGGGACTATGGCTACACCTTC. The V call is TRBV19, the J call TRBJ1-2, with a weak D call TRBD1 (5 bases). There are 12 residues in the CDR3. V dropped 6 bases and J dropped 3 bases, with 8 bases sitting between them. CDR1 and CDR2 (germline): LNHDA, SQIVND (reference sequence).

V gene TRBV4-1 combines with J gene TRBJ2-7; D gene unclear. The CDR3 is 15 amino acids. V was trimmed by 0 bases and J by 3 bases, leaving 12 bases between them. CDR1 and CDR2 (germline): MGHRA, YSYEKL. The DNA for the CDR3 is TGCGCCAGCAGCCAAGAACGTCAGGTTCACTACGAGCAGTACTTC. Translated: CASSQERQVHYEQYF.

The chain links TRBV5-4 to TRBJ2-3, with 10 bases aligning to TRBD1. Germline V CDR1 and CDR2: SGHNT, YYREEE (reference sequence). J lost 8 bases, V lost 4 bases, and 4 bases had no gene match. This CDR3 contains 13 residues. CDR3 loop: CASSGQGGGTQYF. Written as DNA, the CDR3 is TGTGCCAGCAGCGGACAGGGGGGCGGTACGCAGTATTTT.

The CDR3 is CASQTERYTDTQYF. CDR3 in DNA: TGTGCCAGTCAGACAGAAAGATACACAGATACGCAGTATTTT. This rearrangement joins TRBV19 to TRBJ2-3; D is possibly TRBD1 (5 bases). Trimming took off 8 bases at V and 2 bases at J, with 14 bases between the two ends. The CDR3 runs to 14 residues. Germline assignment: CDR1 LNHDA and CDR2 SQIVND (reference sequence).

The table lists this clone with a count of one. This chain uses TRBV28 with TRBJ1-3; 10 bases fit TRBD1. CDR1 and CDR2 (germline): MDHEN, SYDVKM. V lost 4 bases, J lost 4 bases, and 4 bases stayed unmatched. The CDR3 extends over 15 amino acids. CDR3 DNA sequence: TGTGCCAGCAGTTCGGACAGGGGGTGGGGAAACACCATATATTTT. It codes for CASSSDRGWGNTIYF.

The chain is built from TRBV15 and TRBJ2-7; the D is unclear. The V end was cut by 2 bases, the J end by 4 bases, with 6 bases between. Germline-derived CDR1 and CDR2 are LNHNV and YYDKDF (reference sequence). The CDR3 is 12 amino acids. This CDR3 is CATSRPYYEQYF. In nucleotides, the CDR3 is TGTGCCACCAGCAGACCTTATTACGAGCAGTACTTC.

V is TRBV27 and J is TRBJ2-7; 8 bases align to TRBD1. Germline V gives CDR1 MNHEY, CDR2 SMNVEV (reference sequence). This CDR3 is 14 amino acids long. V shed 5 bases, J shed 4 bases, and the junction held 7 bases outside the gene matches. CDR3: CASSPLDRGYEQYF. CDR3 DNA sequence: TGTGCCAGCAGTCCTCTAGACAGGGGTTACGAGCAGTACTTC.

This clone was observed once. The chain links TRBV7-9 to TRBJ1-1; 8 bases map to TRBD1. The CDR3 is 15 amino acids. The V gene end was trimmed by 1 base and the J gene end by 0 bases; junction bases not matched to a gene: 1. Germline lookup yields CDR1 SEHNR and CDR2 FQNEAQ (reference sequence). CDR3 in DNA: TGTGCCAGCAGCTTAGGACAGGGGATGAACACTGAAGCTTTCTTT. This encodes CASSLGQGMNTEAFF.

The chain's CDR3 is CASAESRNTIYF. CDR3 nucleotide sequence: TGTGCCAGTGCCGAGAGCCGAAACACCATATATTTT. The V gene is TRBV28, the J gene TRBJ1-3, with D unresolved. The CDR3 contains 12 residues. The V gene lost 9 bases and the J gene lost 5 bases, with 11 bases spanning the gap. Germline CDR1 is MDHEN and CDR2 is SYDVKM.

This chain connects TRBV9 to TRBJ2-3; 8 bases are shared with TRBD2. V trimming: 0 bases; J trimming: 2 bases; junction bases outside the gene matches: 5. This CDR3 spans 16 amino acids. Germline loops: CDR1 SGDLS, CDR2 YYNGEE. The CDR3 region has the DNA TGTGCCAGCAGCGTAGAAGCGGGAGCCCTCACAGATACGCAGTATTTT. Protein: CASSVEAGALTDTQYF.